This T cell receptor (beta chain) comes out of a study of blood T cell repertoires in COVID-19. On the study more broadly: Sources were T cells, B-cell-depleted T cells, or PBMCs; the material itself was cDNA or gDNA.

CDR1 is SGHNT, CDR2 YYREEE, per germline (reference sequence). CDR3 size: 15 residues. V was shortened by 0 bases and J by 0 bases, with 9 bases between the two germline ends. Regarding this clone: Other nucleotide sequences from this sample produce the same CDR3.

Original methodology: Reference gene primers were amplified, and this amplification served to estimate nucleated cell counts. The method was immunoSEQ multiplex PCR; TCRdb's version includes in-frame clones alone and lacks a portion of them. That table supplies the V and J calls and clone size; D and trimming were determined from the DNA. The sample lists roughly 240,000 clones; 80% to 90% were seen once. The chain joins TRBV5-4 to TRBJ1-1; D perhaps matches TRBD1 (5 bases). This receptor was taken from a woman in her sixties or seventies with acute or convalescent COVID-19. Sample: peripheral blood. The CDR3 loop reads CASSLAGALNTEAFF. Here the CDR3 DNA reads TGTGCCAGCAGCTTGGCTGGGGCCTTGAACACTGAAGCTTTCTTT.